The rows below give T cell receptor beta chains drawn from one sample of a study of cytomegalovirus exposure and HLA in healthy donors. TCRdb's table, derived via immunoSEQ multiplex PCR, lists solely in-frame clones and lacks some. This table holds under 100,000 clones, approximately 56% found once. The sequenced sample consisted of PBMCs. These receptors came from a woman in her thirties in good health and CMV-seropositive. The CDR3 runs from the conserved cysteine through the conserved F or W. The D gene is left open where the match is weak. Where a row states a size, it is once, few, many or the class of an expanded clone; other rows omit it.

CDR3 protein: CATSTSGQGFAGELFF
CDR3 DNA: TGTGCCACCAGCACCTCCGGACAGGGATTTGCCGGGGAGCTGTTTTTT
clone size: .
V gene: TRBV15
D gene: TRBD1
J gene: TRBJ2-2

CDR3 protein: CASSLGDRGSGYPF
CDR3 DNA: TGTGCCAGCAGCTTAGGAGACAGGGGGTCGGGCTACCCCTTC
clone size: .
V gene: TRBV7-9
D gene: TRBD1
J gene: TRBJ1-2

CDR3 protein: CASSPDRVSYGYTF
CDR3 DNA: TGTGCCAGCAGCCCGGACAGGGTATCTTATGGCTACACCTTC
clone size: .
V gene: TRBV4-2
D gene: TRBD1
J gene: TRBJ1-2

CDR3 protein: CASSATDSNQPQHF
CDR3 DNA: TGTGCCAGCAGCGCGACAGATAGCAATCAGCCCCAGCATTTT
clone size: .
V gene: TRBV7-9
D gene: .
J gene: TRBJ1-5

CDR3 protein: CASSPGQGARETQYF
CDR3 DNA: TGTGCCAGCTCACCGGGACAGGGGGCGCGGGAGACCCAGTACTTC
clone size: .
V gene: TRBV18
D gene: TRBD1
J gene: TRBJ2-5

CDR3 protein: CASTGTGALKQYF
CDR3 DNA: TGTGCCAGCACCGGGACAGGGGCCTTGAAGCAGTACTTC
clone size: .
V gene: TRBV6-1
D gene: TRBD1
J gene: TRBJ2-7

CDR3 protein: CASSQEGAYEQYF
CDR3 DNA: TGTGCCAGCAGCCAAGAGGGAGCCTACGAGCAGTACTTC
clone size: once
V gene: TRBV4-2
D gene: .
J gene: TRBJ2-7

CDR3 protein: CASSSSGGSYNEQFF
CDR3 DNA: TGTGCCAGCAGCTCTAGCGGGGGATCCTACAATGAGCAGTTCTTC
clone size: .
V gene: TRBV7-2
D gene: TRBD2
J gene: TRBJ2-1

CDR3 protein: CASSPLGLYNSPLHF
CDR3 DNA: TGTGCCAGCAGTCCCCTAGGCTTGTATAATTCACCCCTCCACTTT
clone size: .
V gene: TRBV6-1
D gene: .
J gene: TRBJ1-6

CDR3 protein: CASSVGLVQVNTEAFF
CDR3 DNA: TGTGCCAGCAGCGTAGGGTTAGTTCAGGTCAACACTGAAGCTTTCTTT
clone size: few
V gene: TRBV9
D gene: .
J gene: TRBJ1-1

CDR3 protein: CAIRPEGDTQYF
CDR3 DNA: TGTGCCATCAGACCGGAGGGGGATACGCAGTATTTT
clone size: .
V gene: TRBV10-3
D gene: .
J gene: TRBJ2-3

CDR3 protein: CASSPRTGSSYEQYF
CDR3 DNA: TGTGCCAGCAGTCCTCGGACAGGAAGCTCCTACGAGCAGTACTTC
clone size: .
V gene: TRBV6-5
D gene: TRBD1
J gene: TRBJ2-7

CDR3 protein: CASRPGVRDRPNQPQHF
CDR3 DNA: TGTGCCAGTAGACCGGGGGTCCGGGACAGACCCAATCAGCCCCAGCATTTT
clone size: .
V gene: TRBV19
D gene: TRBD1
J gene: TRBJ1-5

CDR3 protein: CASSDLSLQFF
CDR3 DNA: TGTGCCAGCAGTGATTTGTCCTTGCAGTTCTTC
clone size: .
V gene: TRBV2
D gene: .
J gene: TRBJ2-1

CDR3 protein: CASSSSGGAGETQYF
CDR3 DNA: TGTGCCAGCAGCTCGAGCGGGGGGGCGGGGGAGACCCAGTACTTC
clone size: .
V gene: TRBV7-8
D gene: TRBD2
J gene: TRBJ2-5

CDR3 protein: CASSQGRGGVQPLTNEKLFF
CDR3 DNA: TGTGCCAGCAGCCAAGGTCGGGGGGGCGTTCAACCCTTGACTAATGAAAAACTGTTTTTT
clone size: .
V gene: TRBV4-2
D gene: .
J gene: TRBJ1-4

CDR3 protein: CASSNPGSENYGYTF
CDR3 DNA: TGTGCCAGCAGCAATCCCGGGTCGGAAAACTATGGCTACACCTTC
clone size: .
V gene: TRBV5-4
D gene: .
J gene: TRBJ1-2

CDR3 protein: CASSLWTGGTDTQYF
CDR3 DNA: TGTGCCAGCAGCTTGTGGACTGGCGGCACAGATACGCAGTATTTT
clone size: .
V gene: TRBV5-4
D gene: .
J gene: TRBJ2-3

CDR3 protein: CASSWSGANYNEQFF
CDR3 DNA: TGTGCCAGCAGCTGGAGCGGGGCTAACTACAATGAGCAGTTCTTC
clone size: .
V gene: TRBV7-2
D gene: TRBD2
J gene: TRBJ2-1

CDR3 protein: CASKVLGGGETQYF
CDR3 DNA: TGTGCCAGCAAAGTCCTCGGGGGTGGAGAGACCCAGTACTTC
clone size: few
V gene: TRBV6-6
D gene: .
J gene: TRBJ2-5

CDR3 protein: CASSLYGRNEQFF
CDR3 DNA: TGTGCCAGCAGCTTATATGGGAGAAATGAGCAGTTCTTC
clone size: few
V gene: TRBV7-9
D gene: .
J gene: TRBJ2-1